The sequence of this T cell receptor (beta chain) was determined in a study of prognosis after radiotherapy for stage I lung cancer (dated by TCRdb to about 2021). Study-level background: Around 19 stage I NSCLC patients were enrolled in Nanjing, China, between early 2018 and early 2019. Squamous cell carcinoma histology was identified in 7 or 8 patients, and adenocarcinoma histology was identified in roughly eleven patients. Some 15 patients presented with newly diagnosed primary stage I lung tumors, and a few carried oligometastatic NSCLC following surgical resection of the primary tumor. SBRT was delivered in 3 to 5 fractions with a biologically effective dose of at least 100 Gy, and image-guided IMRT or VMAT was used for delivery. All patients were regarded as medically inoperable, because of comorbidities in about a dozen patients and refusal of surgery in more than 5 patients. Four of the 19 patients developed distant metastases after SBRT, at a median of approximately 7 months; the other 15 showed no significant progression. Peripheral blood TCR beta repertoires were profiled in stage I NSCLC patients before and after stereotactic body radiotherapy, and the study then linked these repertoires to distant failure. No patient received concurrent therapy alongside SBRT. The study took one blood sample before SBRT and one after SBRT from each of roughly 20 patients and sequenced all 40 or so samples. The cohort was made up of about a dozen men and a handful of women, with a median age of roughly 79 years and an age range of about 53 to 95 years.

All patients had node-negative disease on CT and PET/CT, and none had a history of other malignancies or prior chemotherapy or radiotherapy. At each of two time points, roughly 6.5 milliliters of peripheral venous blood were collected in EDTA tubes. PBMCs were isolated by Ficoll-Paque Plus density-gradient centrifugation. Right after collection, samples were kept at -80 degrees C until analysis. There are 11 amino acids in the CDR3, from cysteine to phenylalanine inclusive. Of the read, only the CDR3 DNA is kept; its 33 bases are in frame from base 1. The CDR1 and CDR2 encoded by the germline V gene are SGHTA and FQGNSA. Two rounds of multiplex PCR on genomic DNA were used to amplify the TCR beta CDR3 region. In the first round of PCR, primers specific to each TRBV and TRBJ gene were used, and the primer sequences are filed in Chinese patent CN105087789A. Universal primers were used in the second PCR round. The Roche High Pure PCR Template Preparation Kit was used to extract genomic DNA from the frozen PBMCs. An Illumina HiSeq 3000 was used to sequence the libraries paired-end with 151 bp reads. In the paper's pipeline: Raw reads lacking the multiplex PCR primer sequences were removed with CutAdapt. Using PEAR, the high-quality paired reads were merged into contigs. MiXCR assigned TRB V, D and J gene segments to each contig by aligning to reference sequences. CDR3 sequences were clustered by base quality and sequence similarity to remove sequencing errors. Shannon entropy, normalized by the natural log of the productive TCR sequence number, served as the measure of diversity. To get clonality, Shannon entropy was divided by the natural log of the number of unique clonotypes, and that result was subtracted from one. Progression-free survival cut-offs for repertoire metrics were chosen using the Youden index of ROC curves, with analyses run in R 3.5.3. TCRdb reran the public reads through fastp at Q25 and MiXCR, keeping productive beta chains. Here each entry gathers all rows of one CDR3 protein and keeps the most common genes and DNA. Clone size and V and J calls follow TCRdb, not the original study. For this sample the table gives approximately 30,000 distinct CDR3 sequences, of which around 32% were detected only once. The ten largest clones represent 9.5% to 13% of the sample.

This clonotype was observed a handful of times. Its antigen is unknown. One end of the junction does not line up with germline, which may come from a read error. Findings and caveats that apply to the study as a whole: Post-SBRT Shannon entropy and its change from baseline were lower in patients who developed distant metastases; baseline Shannon entropy was not associated with metastases. Tumor specificity of expanded TCR clones was not determined. Differences by metastasis status were reportedly seen in TRBV and TRBJ usage frequencies, involving two V genes at baseline and, after SBRT, nine V genes and two J genes. Unique TCR clone counts fell after SBRT (median 10,088 before versus under 8,000 after; Wilcoxon paired P=0.011). None of the reported P values were adjusted for multiple comparisons. The study was limited by the small cohort and short follow-up, and independent validation of the study findings is required.

Sequences were derived from PBMCs, sampled before or after stereotactic body radiation therapy (not recorded which). Recombination connected TRBV7-2 to TRBJ2-7; the D gene is perhaps TRBD2, on 6 matching bases. The sequence was obtained from a donor over 45 with non-small cell lung cancer. The CDR3 has the sequence CASSLAGRKDF. The DNA is TGTGCCAGCAGCCTGGCGGGACGCAAGGACTTC.